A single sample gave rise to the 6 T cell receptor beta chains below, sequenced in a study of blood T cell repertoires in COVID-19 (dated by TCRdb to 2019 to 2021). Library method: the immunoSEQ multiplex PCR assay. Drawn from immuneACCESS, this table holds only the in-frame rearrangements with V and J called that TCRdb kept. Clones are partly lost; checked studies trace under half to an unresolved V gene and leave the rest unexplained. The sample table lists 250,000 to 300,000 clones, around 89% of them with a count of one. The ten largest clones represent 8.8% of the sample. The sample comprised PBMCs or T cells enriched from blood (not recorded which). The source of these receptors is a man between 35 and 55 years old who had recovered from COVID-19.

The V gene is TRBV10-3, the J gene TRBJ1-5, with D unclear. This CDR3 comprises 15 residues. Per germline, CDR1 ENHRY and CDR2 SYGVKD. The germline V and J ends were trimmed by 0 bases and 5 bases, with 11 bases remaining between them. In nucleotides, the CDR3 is TGTGCCATCAGTGAGTCGGGCCAGCCTCATCAGCCCCAGCATTTT. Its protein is CAISESGQPHQPQHF.

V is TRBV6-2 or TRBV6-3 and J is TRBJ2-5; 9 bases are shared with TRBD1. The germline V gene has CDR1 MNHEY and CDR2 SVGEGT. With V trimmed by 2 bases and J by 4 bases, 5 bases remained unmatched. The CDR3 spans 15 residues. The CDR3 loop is CASSYPGQGGETQYF. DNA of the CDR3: TGTGCCAGCAGTTACCCGGGACAGGGAGGAGAGACCCAGTACTTC.

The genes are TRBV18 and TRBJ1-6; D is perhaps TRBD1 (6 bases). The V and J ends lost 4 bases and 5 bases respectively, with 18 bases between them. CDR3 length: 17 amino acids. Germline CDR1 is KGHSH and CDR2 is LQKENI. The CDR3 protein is CASSRGGRRNDNSPLHF. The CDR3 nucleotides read TGTGCCAGCTCACGCGGGGGCCGCCGGAATGATAATTCACCCCTCCACTTT.

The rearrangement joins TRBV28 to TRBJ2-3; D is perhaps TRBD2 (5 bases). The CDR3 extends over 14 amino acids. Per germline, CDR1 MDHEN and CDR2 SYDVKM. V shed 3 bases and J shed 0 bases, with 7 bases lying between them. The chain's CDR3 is CASSFGKSTDTQYF. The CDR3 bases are TGTGCCAGCAGTTTCGGGAAAAGCACAGATACGCAGTATTTT.

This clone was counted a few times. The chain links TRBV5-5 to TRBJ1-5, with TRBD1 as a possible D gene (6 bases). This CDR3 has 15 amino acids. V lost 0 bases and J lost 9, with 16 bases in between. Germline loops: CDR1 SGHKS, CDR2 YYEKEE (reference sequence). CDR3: CASSLAPQGLRPQHF. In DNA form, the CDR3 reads TGTGCCAGCAGCTTGGCCCCACAGGGATTGCGGCCCCAGCATTTT.

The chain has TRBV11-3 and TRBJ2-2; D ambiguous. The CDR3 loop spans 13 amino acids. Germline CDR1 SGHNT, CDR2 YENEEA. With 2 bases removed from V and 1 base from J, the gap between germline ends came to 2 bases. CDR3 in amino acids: CASSLQNTGELFF. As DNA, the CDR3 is TGTGCCAGCAGCTTACAGAACACCGGGGAGCTGTTTTTT.